Listed here are 10 T cell receptor beta chains from one sample, sequenced in a study of CXCR3-negative and CXCR3-positive naive CD8 T cells. Study results and limitations: CXCR3-positive naive cells had more hydrophobic TRB CDR3s than CXCR3-negative naive cells.

For these TCRs, the target antigens are not known. TRB cDNA was prepared as libraries by UMI-labeled 5' RACE. TCRdb reprocessed the 5' RACE reads and reports one entry per CDR3 protein, with no DNA. In total, the table holds 85,000 to 130,000 distinct CDR3 sequences. Specimen: naive CXCR3+ CD8+ T cells from blood. Subset of the sample: CD45RO-CCR7+CD27+CD95- naive CD8+ T cells expressing CXCR3 (TNR3+). These receptors were taken from a human donor in good health. Some clones in this sample may be carry-over from other donors' samples.

CDR3: CASSLDPGLAGAPAYEQYF. This chain uses TRBV7-9 with TRBJ2-7; TCRdb returns TRBD2, unconfirmable since there is no DNA. Looked up from germline, CDR1 is SEHNR and CDR2 is FQNEAQ (reference sequence). The CDR3 spans 19 residues.

The chain employs TRBV6-2 or TRBV6-3 and TRBJ1-1. Germline values: CDR1 MNHEY, CDR2 SVGEGT. This CDR3 comprises 14 residues. Here the CDR3 reads CASSYWQMNTEAFF.

The chain is built from TRBV7-9 and TRBJ2-1; lacking DNA, the TRBD1 call made by TCRdb goes unchecked. CDR1 SEHNR and CDR2 FQNEAQ come from the germline V gene (reference sequence). The CDR3 contains 20 residues. The CDR3 loop reads CASSLGRVREWLTSYNEQFF.

V gene TRBV27 combines with J gene TRBJ2-5; the D call of TRBD2 rests on TCRdb alone, since no DNA is present to check it. There are 15 residues in the CDR3. Germline V lookup: CDR1 MNHEY, CDR2 SMNVEV (reference sequence). The CDR3: CASSLSYGGAETQYF.

The V gene is TRBV14, the J gene TRBJ2-5; TCRdb designates TRBD1, a call that cannot be tested without DNA. Germline values: CDR1 SGHDN, CDR2 FVKESK. The length of the CDR3 is 18 residues. CDR3 loop: CASSQERGLTGGEQTQYF.

The V call is TRBV18, the J call TRBJ2-1; TCRdb reports TRBD1, a call that lacks DNA to check it against. Germline V CDR1 and CDR2: KGHSH, LQKENI. The CDR3 contains 13 residues. CDR3 region: CASSDISYNEQFF.

The rearrangement joins TRBV5-1 to TRBJ2-3; checking the TCRdb D call of TRBD2 is not possible without DNA. The CDR3 runs 15 residues. Germline V CDR1 and CDR2: SGHRS, YFSETQ. CDR3 in amino acids: CASSTGTSFGDTQYF. The variable domain in full, completed from reference TRBV5-1 and TRBJ2-3, reads KAGVTQTPRYLIKTRGQQVTLSCSPISGHRSVSWYQQTPGQGLQFLFEYFSETQRNKGNFPGRFSGRQFSNSRSEMNVSTLELGDSALYLCASSTGTSFGDTQYFGPGTRLTVL.

The rearrangement uses TRBV7-9 and TRBJ2-1; TCRdb selects TRBD1, and the lack of DNA leaves this call unchecked. The germline CDR1 and CDR2 sequences are SEHNR and FQNEAQ (reference sequence). This CDR3 has 13 amino acids. CDR3 sequence: CASSDGQSSEQFF.

The J gene is TRBJ1-2, the V gene TRBV27; TCRdb reports TRBD1, a call that lacks DNA to check it against. The germline gives CDR1 MNHEY, CDR2 SMNVEV (reference sequence). CDR3 length: 13 amino acids. CDR3 sequence reads: CASSIDRSYGYTF.

The gene calls are TRBV7-9 and TRBJ2-7; checking the TCRdb D call of TRBD1 is not possible without DNA. Germline values: CDR1 SEHNR, CDR2 FQNEAQ (reference sequence). The CDR3 length is 15 residues. The CDR3 loop is CASSSPGSGDYEQYF.